This T cell receptor beta chain comes out of a study of T cell responses to AZD1222 COVID-19 vaccine. V shed 5 bases and J 4 bases; nucleotides not matched to a gene: 18. Per germline, CDR1 MDHEN and CDR2 SYDVKM. This CDR3 is 19 amino acids long. This table comes from immunoSEQ multiplex PCR, and its TCRdb copy is limited to in-frame clones, with some not included. The sample lists about 120,000 clones, 88% occurring once. The chain uses TRBV28 and TRBJ2-7; 12 bases map to TRBD2. The sequences come from peripheral blood, collected on day 0 of MenACWY control vaccination. This sequence originates from an adult in good health. The CDR3 is CASSRPGLAGDWRGYEQYF. The DNA of the CDR3 is TGTGCCAGCAGTAGGCCGGGACTAGCGGGCGACTGGAGAGGATACGAGCAGTACTTC.